This T cell receptor beta chain comes out of a study of T cell responses to AZD1222 COVID-19 vaccine. TCRdb's table, derived via immunoSEQ multiplex PCR, lists solely in-frame clones and lacks some. The sample has roughly 48,000 clones; approximately 91% are singletons. This specimen was peripheral blood, taken 28 days after the second AZD1222 dose. The TCR was taken from an adult who received the AZD1222 COVID-19 vaccine.

CDR3 nucleotide sequence: TGTGCTAGCGGACTAGCGGGGGCAGATACGCAGTATTTT. Amino acids: CASGLAGADTQYF. The chain recombines TRBV12-5 with TRBJ2-3; 13 bases line up with TRBD2. The CDR3 extends over 13 amino acids. Germline CDR1 reads LGHNT; CDR2 reads FRNRAP. The J segment lost 4 bases and the V segment lost 9 bases, leaving 1 base of the junction unmatched.